Following are 13 T cell receptor beta chains from one sample sequenced in a study of beta chain features in type 1 diabetes. Notes on the study in general: The study found moderately but significantly shorter TCRB CDR3s in all four CD4+ subsets of Type 1 diabetes patients.

TCRB transcripts that were expressed got sequenced, as all of the isolated RNA had been reverse transcribed. TCRdb keeps only in-frame clones here, not all; method: immunoSEQ multiplex PCR. The sample shows about 230,000 clones, around 16% of them seen only once. Their target antigens are unknown. Specimen: naive CD4+ T cells from blood. The receptors come from a man aged 30 to 45 with type 1 diabetes.

This clone occurred a few times. The gene calls are TRBV4-1 and TRBJ2-5, with TRBD2 matching 10 bases. The CDR3 is 16 amino acids. V shed 6 bases, J shed 1 base, and the junction held 8 bases outside the gene matches. Germline assignment: CDR1 MGHRA and CDR2 YSYEKL. In DNA form, the CDR3 reads TGCGCCAGCAGACTTGGACTAGCGGAGATCCAAGAGACCCAGTACTTC. Amino acid sequence: CASRLGLAEIQETQYF.

This CDR3 is CSVRVYQETQYF. Written as DNA, the CDR3 is TGCAGCGTGAGGGTGTACCAAGAGACCCAGTACTTC. This sequence joins TRBV29-1 and TRBJ2-5, with a possible D match to TRBD2 (5 bases). Trimming shortened V by 6 bases and J by 0 bases, and 8 bases separated the two germline ends. The CDR3 runs to 12 residues. CDR1 and CDR2 from the germline V gene are SQVTM and ANQGSEA.

In this sample, this clone turned up a few times. The chain links TRBV2 to TRBJ2-7; perhaps TRBD1 as D (6 bases). Germline assignment: CDR1 SNHLY and CDR2 FYNNEI. The CDR3 spans 13 residues. The germline V and J ends were trimmed by 3 bases and 3 bases, with 9 bases remaining between them. This CDR3 reads CASSDGQFYEQYF. The CDR3 nucleotides are TGTGCCAGCAGTGATGGACAGTTCTACGAGCAGTACTTC.

V gene TRBV18 combines with J gene TRBJ2-3, with D tentatively TRBD1 or TRBD2 (6 bases each). From germline, CDR1 is KGHSH and CDR2 LQKENI. The length of the CDR3 is 17 residues. V lost 1 base and J 0 bases, leaving 14 bases between the germline ends. The DNA of the CDR3 is TGTGCCAGCTCACCACTTCTTTCCGGGGGCAGCACAGATACGCAGTATTTT. As protein: CASSPLLSGGSTDTQYF.

In its sample, this clone was seen once. The V call is TRBV6-1, the J call TRBJ1-1; D uncertain. V lost 3 bases to trimming and J lost 2 bases, with 7 bases between them. The CDR3 runs to 13 residues. Germline V CDR1 and CDR2: MNHNS, SASEGT. The CDR3 sequence: CASSEWPNTEAFF. DNA of the CDR3: TGTGCCAGCAGTGAGTGGCCCAACACTGAAGCTTTCTTT.

The chain has TRBV14 and TRBJ2-6; D gene ambiguous. The V gene lost 4 bases and the J gene lost 2 bases, with 6 bases spanning the gap. CDR1 is SGHDN, CDR2 FVKESK, per germline. The CDR3 contains 14 residues. CDR3 residues: CASSRETGANVLTF. CDR3 sequence (DNA): TGTGCCAGCAGCCGAGAAACTGGGGCCAACGTCCTGACTTTC.

This clone showed up just a few times. This chain joins TRBV7-2 and TRBJ2-7; possibly TRBD1 or TRBD2 for D (5 bases each). Germline assignment: CDR1 SGHTA and CDR2 FQGNSA. Trimming left V 5 bases short and J 2 bases short, with 16 bases between. This CDR3 contains 15 residues. Here the CDR3 DNA reads TGTGCCAGCAGCCAATTAAAGCGAGGGGCCTACGAGCAGTACTTC. As protein: CASSQLKRGAYEQYF. The full variable domain, completed using reference TRBV7-2 and TRBJ2-7, is GAGVSQSPSNKVTEKGKDVELRCDPISGHTALYWYRQSLGQGLEFLIYFQGNSAPDKSGLPSDRFSAERTGGSVSTLTIQRTQQEDSAVYLCASSQLKRGAYEQYFGPGTRLTVT.

This chain uses TRBV9 with TRBJ2-7, with a tentative D call TRBD2 (5 bases). The V end was cut by 4 bases, the J end by 7 bases, with 24 bases between. CDR3 length: 16 amino acids. Germline values: CDR1 SGDLS, CDR2 YYNGEE. The CDR3 loop is CASSTFLASTQREQYF. The CDR3 nucleotides are TGTGCCAGCAGCACCTTCCTGGCTAGCACCCAGAGGGAGCAGTACTTC.

This clone was counted only a few times. J is TRBJ2-1 and V is TRBV11-2; D not resolved. CDR1 and CDR2 (germline): SGHAT, FQNNGV. The CDR3 length is 12 residues. V dropped 5 bases and J dropped 7 bases, with 9 bases sitting between them. CDR3 in amino acids: CASSPRSNEQFF. The CDR3 region has the DNA TGTGCCAGCAGCCCTAGGTCAAATGAGCAGTTCTTC. The full variable domain, with the rest looked up from reference TRBV11-2 and TRBJ2-1, is EAGVAQSPRYKIIEKRQSVAFWCNPISGHATLYWYQQILGQGPKLLIQFQNNGVVDDSQLPKDRFSAERLKGVDSTLKIQPAKLEDSAVYLCASSPRSNEQFFGPGTRLTVL.

There are a few counts of this clone. The chain employs TRBV7-2 and TRBJ2-7; either TRBD1 or TRBD2 may supply D (5 bases each). The CDR3 totals 14 residues. Germline loops: CDR1 SGHTA, CDR2 FQGNSA. Between the trimmed V and J ends, which lost 4 bases and 2 bases, there was a span of 12 bases. In DNA, the CDR3 is TGTGCCAGCAGCTCGAAGGGGAGCCCCTACGAGCAGTACTTC. This gives the protein CASSSKGSPYEQYF.

The J gene is TRBJ2-1, the V gene TRBV25-1; tentatively, D is TRBD2 (5 bases). CDR1 is MGHDK, CDR2 SYGVNS, per germline. V was cut by 1 base and J by 3 bases, with 10 bases left in between. The CDR3 is 15 residues long. The CDR3 sequence: CASSELGVSYNEQFF. CDR3 coding DNA: TGTGCCAGCAGTGAATTGGGAGTTAGCTACAATGAGCAGTTCTTC.

This clone was seen a few times. The rearrangement links TRBV29-1 to TRBJ2-1; the D is unclear. The V end was cut by 7 bases, the J end by 7 bases, with 8 bases between. This CDR3 spans 10 amino acids. Germline V gene data show CDR1 as SQVTM and CDR2 as ANQGSEA. The chain's CDR3 is CSATQNEQFF. DNA of the CDR3: TGCAGCGCCACCCAGAATGAGCAGTTCTTC.

This sequence joins TRBV6-1 and TRBJ1-4, with no clear D. In germline, CDR1 is MNHNS, CDR2 SASEGT. This CDR3 region has 14 residues. The V gene lost 2 bases and the J gene lost 6 bases, with 10 bases spanning the gap. The CDR3 DNA is TGTGCCAGCAGTGAAAATTGGACGGATGAAAAACTGTTTTTT. Protein: CASSENWTDEKLFF.